These 17 T cell receptor beta chains share one sample of origin, sequenced in a study of T cells in localized non-small cell lung cancer. Clones were read by immunoSEQ multiplex PCR, and TCRdb kept only the in-frame ones, dropping some. The table shows tens of thousands of clones, with over 75% occurring only once. The sample here was peripheral blood, taken before any cancer treatment. The origin of the receptors is a male donor aged 60 or older with stage III squamous cell lung carcinoma.

The genes are TRBV5-1 and TRBJ1-6; maybe TRBD1 (6 bases). The CDR3 is made up of 16 amino acids. Trimming took 0 bases from V and 8 from J, leaving 15 bases between them. Germline V CDR1 and CDR2: SGHRS, YFSETQ. The CDR3, as DNA: TGCGCCAGCAGCTTGGTCGGTTTGGGGGGCGATTCACCCCTCCACTTT. It encodes CASSLVGLGGDSPLHF.

Of note for this clone: This may be a read error, as it is one base from a much larger clone. The same CDR3 is also encoded by other DNA sequences in this sample. The chain joins TRBV18 to TRBJ2-5; possible D gene TRBD1, 5 bases. The CDR3 spans 13 residues. Trimming pared 3 bases from V and 5 bases from J, leaving 10 bases between. CDR1 and CDR2 from the germline V gene are KGHSH and LQKENI. Here the CDR3 DNA reads TGTGCCAGCTCACCGACAGTGCAGGAGACCCAGTACTTC. This gives the protein CASSPTVQETQYF.

The chain recombines TRBV11-2 with TRBJ2-7; 9 nucleotides line up with TRBD2. Unmatched junction bases numbered 3, after V lost 0 bases and J lost 3 bases. The CDR3 loop spans 15 amino acids. Per the germline V gene, CDR1 is SGHAT and CDR2 is FQNNGV. The CDR3 protein is CASSLETSGFYEQYF. Here the CDR3 DNA reads TGTGCCAGCAGCTTAGAGACTAGCGGATTCTACGAGCAGTACTTC.

This clone was recorded only once. J is TRBJ1-4 and V is TRBV19, with D perhaps matching TRBD1 (5 bases). Germline CDR1 is LNHDA and CDR2 is SQIVND (reference sequence). The CDR3 length is 15 residues. Trimming left V 5 bases short and J 8 bases short, with 18 bases between. The DNA for the CDR3 is TGTGCCAGTAGTGCCACTGGGCAGGGACTGGAAAAACTGTTTTTT. Translation gives CASSATGQGLEKLFF.

The chain recombines TRBV6-6 with TRBJ2-7, with TRBD2 matching 12 bases. The CDR3 extends over 15 amino acids. Per germline, CDR1 MNHNY and CDR2 SVGAGI (reference sequence). The junction had 3 bases not matched to a gene; V was cut back by 6 bases and J by 0 bases. The CDR3 spells CASSQTSGSSYEQYF. In nucleotides, the CDR3 is TGTGCCAGCAGCCAGACTAGCGGGAGCTCCTACGAGCAGTACTTC.

The chain has TRBV7-2 and TRBJ2-7; 9 bases are shared with TRBD2. CDR1 is SGHTA, CDR2 FQGNSA, per germline. Trimming removed 3 bases from V and 0 bases from J; junction bases left unmatched: 9. There are 17 residues in the CDR3. In DNA form, the CDR3 reads TGTGCCAGCAGCTTGGGGCTAGCGGGGCGAAGCTCCTACGAGCAGTACTTC. The encoded protein is CASSLGLAGRSSYEQYF.

The J gene is TRBJ1-2, the V gene TRBV20-1, with D hard to call. The CDR3 totals 10 residues. V lost 6 bases and J lost 5, with 7 bases in between. The V gene's germline CDR1 is DFQATT and CDR2 SNEGSKA (reference sequence). In DNA form, the CDR3 reads TGCAGTGCCCCGGGGTATGGCTACACCTTC. The encoded protein is CSAPGYGYTF.

This rearrangement joins TRBV10-3 to TRBJ1-5, with D possibly TRBD1 on 5 matching bases. V lost 3 bases to trimming and J lost 0 bases, with 9 bases between them. Germline CDR1 is ENHRY and CDR2 is SYGVKD. This CDR3 is built from 15 residues. DNA of the CDR3: TGTGCCATCAGTGAAGCGGGGGATAGCAATCAGCCCCAGCATTTT. Amino acid sequence: CAISEAGDSNQPQHF.

Notes on this clone: An end of the junction does not agree with germline; a read error may underlie this. The chain employs TRBV5-4 and TRBJ2-6; D possibly corresponds to TRBD1 (5 bases). The CDR3 loop spans 17 amino acids. The germline V gene has CDR1 SGHNT and CDR2 YYREEE (reference sequence). CDR3 coding DNA: TGTGCCAGCAGCTTGGGGGCAGGCGCGTCTGGGGCCAACGTCCTGGCTTTC. Its translation: CASSLGAGASGANVLAF.

This clone has a handful of counts. The chain recombines TRBV7-3 with TRBJ2-1; 10 nucleotides align to TRBD2. V was pared by 5 bases and J by 4 bases, with 8 bases of the junction left unmatched. Germline CDR1 is SGHTA and CDR2 is FQGTGA. The length of the CDR3 is 16 residues. In nucleotides, the CDR3 is TGTGCCAGCAGCGCTCCAGGAGCGGGGGGGTACAATGAGCAGTTCTTC. Translation gives CASSAPGAGGYNEQFF.

The chain uses TRBV5-4 and TRBJ2-2, with 9 bases matching TRBD1. The CDR3 is 18 amino acids. The germline V gene encodes CDR1 SGHNT and CDR2 YYREEE (reference sequence). After removal of 0 bases from V and 7 bases from J, the junction contained 13 bases not matched to a gene. The CDR3 nucleotides are TGTGCCAGCAGCTTGGGGGGACAGGGCCGGTGGGGGAGCGGGGAGCTGTTTTTT. This codes for CASSLGGQGRWGSGELFF.

The chain carries TRBV7-6 and TRBJ1-1; 8 positions match TRBD1. Trimming took 5 bases from V and 1 from J; bases not matched to a gene: 3. Germline loops: CDR1 SGHVS, CDR2 FNYEAQ. The CDR3 is made up of 14 amino acids. The CDR3 DNA follows: TGTGCCAGCAGCCTTGGGACAGGGAACACTGAAGCTTTCTTT. Translating it yields CASSLGTGNTEAFF. The full variable domain, in which reference TRBV7-6 and TRBJ1-1 provide the parts outside the CDR3, is GAGVSQSPRYKVTKRGQDVALRCDPISGHVSLYWYRQALGQGPEFLTYFNYEAQQDKSGLPNDRFSAERPEGSISTLTIQRTEQRDSAMYRCASSLGTGNTEAFFGQGTRLTVV.

This rearrangement joins TRBV7-2 to TRBJ1-5; perhaps TRBD1 as D (5 bases). Trimming pared 0 bases from V and 5 bases from J, leaving 8 bases between. This CDR3 is built from 14 residues. CDR1 is SGHTA and CDR2 is FQGNSA in the germline V gene. In DNA, the CDR3 is TGTGCCAGCAGCTTAGCAGGGGCTGATCAGCCCCAGCATTTT. Translated, it gives CASSLAGADQPQHF.

This rearrangement joins TRBV9 to TRBJ2-1; D gene uncertain. This CDR3 is built from 13 residues. Germline CDR1 is SGDLS and CDR2 is YYNGEE. V was clipped by 0 bases and J by 10 bases, with 11 bases between them. CDR3: CASSVVLSGEQFF. The DNA of the CDR3 is TGTGCCAGCAGCGTAGTTCTCTCCGGGGAGCAGTTCTTC.

The chain combines TRBV30 with TRBJ1-2, with 7 positions matching TRBD1. The CDR3 spans 14 residues. Unmatched junction bases numbered 12, after V lost 3 bases and J lost 8 bases. From germline, CDR1 is GTSNPN and CDR2 SVGIG (reference sequence). CDR3 in amino acids: CAWSPRTGVRGYTF. The DNA for the CDR3 is TGTGCCTGGAGCCCTCGTACAGGGGTACGGGGCTACACCTTC.

The chain carries TRBV5-1 and TRBJ2-2; D perhaps matches TRBD1 (7 bases). This CDR3 is built from 15 residues. V shed 0 bases and J shed 6 bases, with 12 bases lying between them. Germline CDR1 and CDR2: SGHRS and YFSETQ. The CDR3 DNA reads as TGCGCCAGCAGCTTGGTTCAGGGGGGATCCGGGGAGCTGTTTTTT. Protein product: CASSLVQGGSGELFF.

The V call is TRBV7-8, the J call TRBJ1-5; possible D gene TRBD1, 6 bases. Trimming stripped 4 bases from V and 4 bases from J, with 8 bases between. This CDR3 region has 13 residues. Germline V lookup: CDR1 SGHVS, CDR2 FQNEAQ. CDR3 region: CASSSDRNQPQHF. The CDR3 DNA sequence: TGTGCCAGCAGCTCGGACAGAAATCAGCCCCAGCATTTT.